This entry lists 21 T cell receptor beta chains sequenced from one sample in a study of blood T cell repertoires in COVID-19 (dated by TCRdb to 2018 to 2021). Preparation of the library involved the immunoSEQ multiplex PCR assay. TCRdb carries this immuneACCESS record with in-frame sequences only. Its versions omit some clonotypes, under half of them owing to an unresolved V gene in the studies checked, with the rest unexplained. For this sample there are 39,000 or so clones; 80% to 90% appear just once. Jointly, the top ten make up about 44% of the sample. Input material: peripheral blood. These receptors were collected from a woman older than 75 with active or convalescent COVID-19.

J is TRBJ1-1 and V is TRBV2, with D possibly matching TRBD1 (6 bases). The CDR3 is made up of 14 amino acids. Germline-derived CDR1 and CDR2 are SNHLY and FYNNEI. With 6 bases removed from V and 8 bases from J, the gap between germline ends came to 19 bases. The CDR3 here is CASRPQPGQAEAFF. CDR3 bases: TGTGCCAGCAGGCCCCAGCCGGGACAAGCAGAAGCTTTCTTT.

The rearrangement uses TRBV2 and TRBJ2-1; TRBD1 agrees at 12 bases. This CDR3 is built from 15 residues. Germline assignment: CDR1 SNHLY and CDR2 FYNNEI. V lost 5 bases and J lost 8; bases outside the gene matches: 7. The CDR3 sequence: CASSRGQGAVDEQFF. CDR3 coding DNA: TGTGCCAGCAGTCGGGGACAGGGGGCTGTAGATGAGCAGTTCTTC.

V and J are TRBV19 and TRBJ1-1; D unclear. This CDR3 region has 14 residues. Germline loops: CDR1 LNHDA, CDR2 SQIVND (reference sequence). V was pared by 11 bases and J by 1 base, with 17 bases between. CDR3: CASSVAGSNTEAFF. In DNA form, the CDR3 reads TGTGCCTCCTCAGTAGCGGGGTCGAACACTGAAGCTTTCTTT.

The gene calls are TRBV11-2 and TRBJ2-3, with D possibly matching TRBD2 (6 bases). CDR1 is SGHAT, CDR2 FQNNGV, per germline. The CDR3 sequence is 16 residues long. Trimming removed 0 bases from V and 3 bases from J, with 13 bases in between. The CDR3, as DNA: TGTGCCAGCAGCTTAGATTGGCGGAGGGGTACAGATACGCAGTATTTT. Translating it yields CASSLDWRRGTDTQYF.

The chain is built from TRBV5-1 and TRBJ1-2; no clear D gene. This CDR3 is built from 11 residues. CDR1 and CDR2 from the germline V gene are SGHRS and YFSETQ. The V end was cut by 5 bases, the J end by 2 bases, with 4 bases between. CDR3 residues: CASRENYGYTF. The CDR3 nucleotides are TGCGCCAGCAGGGAGAACTATGGCTACACCTTC.

The chain combines TRBV30 with TRBJ1-3; possibly TRBD1 for D (5 bases). Germline CDR1 and CDR2: GTSNPN and SVGIG (reference sequence). CDR3 length: 17 amino acids. Trimming cost V 1 base and J 0 bases, with 16 bases left between them. CDR3 sequence: CAWSARDWGDSGNTIYF. In nucleotides, the CDR3 is TGTGCCTGGAGTGCCCGCGACTGGGGGGACTCTGGAAACACCATATATTTT.

V gene TRBV19 combines with J gene TRBJ2-2; no reliable D call. CDR3 length equals 15 residues. Trimming took off 3 bases at V and 9 bases at J, with 17 bases between the two ends. Germline CDR1 LNHDA, CDR2 SQIVND (reference sequence). The CDR3 is CASSIESQTYRELFF. The CDR3 DNA follows: TGTGCCAGTAGTATCGAATCACAGACGTATAGGGAGCTGTTTTTT.

The V gene is TRBV16, the J gene TRBJ2-1, with 7 positions matching TRBD1. This CDR3 has 14 residues. Trimming took 7 bases from V and 8 from J; bases not matched to a gene: 11. In germline, CDR1 is KGHSY, CDR2 FQNENV. CDR3 DNA sequence: TGTGCCAGCATCGCTACAGGGGAATATCATGAGCAGTTCTTC. It yields the protein CASIATGEYHEQFF.

This clone was observed once. This rearrangement joins TRBV2 to TRBJ1-2; perhaps TRBD1 as D (5 bases). This CDR3 is built from 13 residues. The V and J ends lost 4 bases and 4 bases respectively, with 10 bases between them. In germline, CDR1 is SNHLY, CDR2 FYNNEI. The CDR3 is CASSAQGPYGYTF. In nucleotides, the CDR3 is TGTGCCAGCAGTGCTCAGGGTCCCTATGGCTACACCTTC.

The rearrangement links TRBV5-6 to TRBJ2-1; TRBD1 matches at 9 bases. This CDR3 region has 15 residues. V dropped 6 bases and J dropped 4; count of bases not matched to a gene: 8. Germline CDR1 and CDR2: SGHDT and YYEEEE. Written as DNA, the CDR3 is TGTGCCAGCAATCTCGACAGGGGGTCGTACAATGAGCAGTTCTTC. Translating gives CASNLDRGSYNEQFF. Supplemented by reference TRBV5-6 and TRBJ2-1, the full variable domain reads DAGVTQSPTHLIKTRGQQVTLRCSPKSGHDTVSWYQQALGQGPQFIFQYYEEEERQRGNFPDRFSGHQFPNYSSELNVNALLLGDSALYLCASNLDRGSYNEQFFGPGTRLTVL.

This clone was observed a handful of times. The V gene is TRBV11-2, the J gene TRBJ1-4, with D possibly being TRBD1 (5 bases). The CDR3 runs to 14 residues. The germline CDR1 and CDR2 sequences are SGHAT and FQNNGV. Trimming shortened V by 0 bases and J by 14 bases, and 16 bases separated the two germline ends. This chain's CDR3 is CASSLDYLQGVLFF. The CDR3 DNA reads TGTGCCAGCAGCTTAGATTACCTTCAGGGCGTCCTGTTTTTT.

The chain uses TRBV7-3 and TRBJ2-5, with 7 bases fitting TRBD2. Per germline, CDR1 SGHTA and CDR2 FQGTGA. V trimming: 5 bases; J trimming: 4 bases; junction bases outside the gene matches: 7. This CDR3 is built from 14 residues. CDR3 loop: CASSRGLAGETQYF. The CDR3 coding sequence is TGTGCCAGCAGCCGCGGTTTAGCGGGAGAGACCCAGTACTTC.

This chain links TRBV28 with TRBJ1-1; no definite D call. V was clipped by 6 bases and J by 3 bases, with 11 bases between them. From germline, CDR1 is MDHEN and CDR2 SYDVKM. The CDR3 runs to 13 residues. The CDR3 DNA follows: TGTGCCAGCAGATTTAGGGAGGACACTGAAGCTTTCTTT. Amino acid sequence: CASRFREDTEAFF.

The rearrangement uses TRBV5-6 and TRBJ1-4; 9 bases are a match to TRBD1. V dropped 4 bases and J dropped 11; count of bases not matched to a gene: 3. Germline CDR1 SGHDT, CDR2 YYEEEE. This CDR3 comprises 12 residues. DNA of the CDR3: TGTGCCAGCAGCCTGGGACAGGGTAAACTGTTTTTT. It translates to CASSLGQGKLFF.

The rearrangement joins TRBV27 to TRBJ2-3; D possibly corresponds to TRBD2 (5 bases). Trimming removed 7 bases at V and 2 bases at J, with 13 bases between. Germline loops: CDR1 MNHEY, CDR2 SMNVEV (reference sequence). The CDR3 spans 14 residues. The CDR3 protein is CASKDWGVTDTQYF. The DNA of the CDR3 is TGTGCCAGCAAGGACTGGGGTGTCACAGATACGCAGTATTTT.

CDR3 bases: TGTGCCAGTACCTCGGGAGATACGCAGTATTTT. It specifies CASTSGDTQYF. This chain connects TRBV19 to TRBJ2-3; D unresolved. The CDR3 covers 11 residues. The V gene's germline CDR1 is LNHDA and CDR2 SQIVND (reference sequence). The ends were cut back, 7 bases at V and 5 bases at J, with 7 bases in the middle.

This chain uses TRBV5-4 with TRBJ1-2; 12 bases map to TRBD1. V was pared by 3 bases and J by 8 bases, with 14 bases of the junction left unmatched. Germline CDR1 and CDR2: SGHNT and YYREEE (reference sequence). CDR3 size: 17 residues. The CDR3, as DNA: TGTGCCAGCAGCTACGATCTGTGGGGACAGGGGGCTGTGGGCTACACCTTC. It translates to CASSYDLWGQGAVGYTF.

V is TRBV18 and J is TRBJ2-3; 9 bases are a match to TRBD1. Germline V gene sequence: CDR1 KGHSH, CDR2 LQKENI. Germline trimming cut 3 bases from V and 4 bases from J; bases unmatched to any gene: 5. The CDR3 totals 15 residues. CDR3 nucleotides: TGTGCCAGCTCACCCACAGGGGGCCAGGCAGATACGCAGTATTTT. It is translated as CASSPTGGQADTQYF.

The J gene is TRBJ1-5, the V gene TRBV19; 9 bases align to TRBD1. The CDR3 runs 15 residues. Trimming took 8 bases from V and 3 from J; bases not matched to a gene: 8. Germline loops: CDR1 LNHDA, CDR2 SQIVND (reference sequence). CDR3 protein: CASQTGTGNNQPQHF. The CDR3, as DNA: TGTGCCAGTCAAACCGGGACAGGGAACAATCAGCCCCAGCATTTT.

This chain joins TRBV6-6 and TRBJ2-1; the match to TRBD2 covers 10 bases. The CDR3 loop spans 15 amino acids. Germline CDR1 MNHNY, CDR2 SVGAGI (reference sequence). Trimming removed 6 bases from V and 5 bases from J; junction bases left unmatched: 7. The CDR3 here is CASRLGLAVNNEQFF. DNA of the CDR3: TGTGCCAGCAGATTAGGACTAGCGGTCAACAATGAGCAGTTCTTC.

The chain carries TRBV6-5 and TRBJ1-6; the D gene is possibly TRBD1 (5 bases). This CDR3 is 15 amino acids long. Trimming cost V 0 bases and J 10 bases, with 13 bases left between them. Looked up from germline, CDR1 is MNHEY and CDR2 is SVGAGI. CDR3 nucleotides: TGTGCCAGCAGTTACTCGGGCAGGGAGGACTCACCCCTCCACTTT. Translating gives CASSYSGREDSPLHF.